This is a list of T cell receptor beta chains from one sample in a study of cytomegalovirus exposure and HLA in healthy donors. Measured with immunoSEQ multiplex PCR; TCRdb has only the in-frame clones, and not every one. The listing contains under 200,000 clones. Source material: PBMCs. The receptors were gathered from a man aged 30 to 39 in good health and CMV-seronegative. The CDR3 runs from the conserved cysteine through the conserved F or W. D genes are given only for firm matches.

>TRBD1|TRBV19|TRBJ1-1
TGTGCCAGTAATCACAGGGGGCGCGAGCCCACTGAAGCTTTCTTT
CASNHRGREPTEAFF
>-|TRBV19|TRBJ2-7
TGTGCCAGTAGAGGGGGGGGGCAGCCCTACGGTGAGCAGTACTTC
CASRGGGQPYGEQYF
>TRBD2|TRBV4-2|TRBJ2-1
TGTGCCAGCAGCCAAACTAGCGGGGGGGCCACAGTAATCTACAATGAGCAGTTCTTC
CASSQTSGGATVIYNEQFF
>-|TRBV29-1|TRBJ2-6
TGCAGCGTTGCCGGGTCTGGGGCCAACGTCCTGACTTTC
CSVAGSGANVLTF
>TRBD2|TRBV6-5|TRBJ2-1
TGTGCCAGCAGGGGCGGGACTAGCGGTACGAGGGAGCAGTTCTTC
CASRGGTSGTREQFF
>-|TRBV30|TRBJ2-7
TGTGCCTGGATTTCCCGACAGTACGAGCAGTACTTC
CAWISRQYEQYF
>TRBD1|TRBV5-4|TRBJ2-5
TGTGCCACCCAAAGGGACAGGGGGGAGACCCAGTACTTC
CATQRDRGETQYF
>TRBD1|TRBV15|TRBJ1-2
TGTGCCACCAGCAGAGATACAGGGGAGAGCTACACCTTC
CATSRDTGESYTF
>-|TRBV27|TRBJ2-4
TGTGCCAGCAGTTCACAGGGACAAAACATTCAGTACTTC
CASSSQGQNIQYF
>-|TRBV10-3|TRBJ1-5
TGTGCCATCAGTGAGTCGAAGGAGCAGCCCCAGCATTTT
CAISESKEQPQHF
>-|TRBV7-6|TRBJ2-7
TGTGCCAGCAGCTTAGAGGGGGGGCTAGGCGAGCAGTACTTC
CASSLEGGLGEQYF
>-|TRBV5-1|TRBJ1-5
TGCGCCAGCAGCCTGGACGGGAATCAGCCCCAGCATTTT
CASSLDGNQPQHF
>-|TRBV6-5|TRBJ1-1
TGTGCCAGCAGTTACTCGCGTGTGGGCGCTGAAGCTTTCTTT
CASSYSRVGAEAFF
>-|TRBV9|TRBJ2-1
TGTGCCAGCAGCGTAGGCGCGGGGTGGCGACCTAGCTCCTACAATGAGCAGTTCTTC
CASSVGAGWRPSSYNEQFF
>-|TRBV6-6|TRBJ2-7
TGTGCCAGCAGTTACGGCAGGGCGAGGTACGAGCAGTACTTC
CASSYGRARYEQYF
>TRBD2|TRBV28|TRBJ2-3
TGTGCCAGCAGACTTTATACTAGCGGGAGCACAGATACGCAGTATTTT
CASRLYTSGSTDTQYF
>TRBD1|TRBV25-1|TRBJ1-2
TGTGCCAGCAGTGACCCCGCGGACAGGGGGACTAACTATGGCTACACCTTC
CASSDPADRGTNYGYTF
>-|TRBV28|TRBJ2-1
TGTGCCAGCAGTTTATATGCAGGGCGCTCCTACAATGAGCAGTTCTTC
CASSLYAGRSYNEQFF
>TRBD2|TRBV19|TRBJ2-2
TGTGCCGGGCGGGAGGGCCGTGGCACCGGGGAGCTGTTTTTT
CAGREGRGTGELFF
>-|TRBV13|TRBJ1-3
TGTGCCAGCAGCTCCAGGGGCTCTGGAAACACCATATATTTT
CASSSRGSGNTIYF
>-|TRBV28|TRBJ2-7
TGTGCCAGCAGTCCCACACCAACCTACGAGCAGTACTTC
CASSPTPTYEQYF
>TRBD1|TRBV6-5|TRBJ2-7
TGTGCCAGCAGTCCGACAGGGTCGGGATACGAGCAGTACTTC
CASSPTGSGYEQYF
>-|TRBV11-2|TRBJ1-6
TGTGCCAGCAGCCCGAGAGAGGTCAACTATAATTCACCCCTCCACTTT
CASSPREVNYNSPLHF
>TRBD2|TRBV2|TRBJ2-1
TGTGCCAGCAGGCGTAGCGGGAGTTTTAATGAGCAGTTCTTC
CASRRSGSFNEQFF
>-|TRBV7-9|TRBJ1-1
TGTGCCAGCAGCTTATGGGAGTCGAACACTGAAGCTTTCTTT
CASSLWESNTEAFF
>TRBD2|TRBV28|TRBJ2-1
TGTGCCAGCAGTCAGACTAGCGGGAGTTATGATGAGCAGTTCTTC
CASSQTSGSYDEQFF
>TRBD1|TRBV29-1|TRBJ1-3
TGCAGCGTTGAAGCCAGGGGGCACGGAAACACCATATATTTT
CSVEARGHGNTIYF
>-|TRBV9|TRBJ2-1
TGTGCCAGCAGCGCGCCGGGACTTCTCTACAATGAGCAGTTCTTC
CASSAPGLLYNEQFF